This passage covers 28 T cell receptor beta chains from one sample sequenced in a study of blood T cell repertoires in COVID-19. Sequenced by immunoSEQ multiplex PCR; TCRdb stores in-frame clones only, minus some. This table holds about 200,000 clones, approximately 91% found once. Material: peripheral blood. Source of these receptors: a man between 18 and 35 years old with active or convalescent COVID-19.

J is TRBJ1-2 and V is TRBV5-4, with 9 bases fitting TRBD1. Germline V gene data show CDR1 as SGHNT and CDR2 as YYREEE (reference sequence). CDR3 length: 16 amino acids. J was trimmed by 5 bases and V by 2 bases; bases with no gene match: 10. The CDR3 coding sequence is TGTGCCAGCAGCTTAGGTACAGGGGGCGCGGGGTATGGCTACACCTTC. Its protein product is CASSLGTGGAGYGYTF.

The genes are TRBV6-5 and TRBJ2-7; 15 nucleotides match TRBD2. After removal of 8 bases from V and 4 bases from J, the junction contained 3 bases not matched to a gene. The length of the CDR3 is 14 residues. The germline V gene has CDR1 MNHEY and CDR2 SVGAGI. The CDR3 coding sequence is TGTGCCAGCGGGACTAGCGGGGGGATATACGAGCAGTACTTC. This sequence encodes CASGTSGGIYEQYF.

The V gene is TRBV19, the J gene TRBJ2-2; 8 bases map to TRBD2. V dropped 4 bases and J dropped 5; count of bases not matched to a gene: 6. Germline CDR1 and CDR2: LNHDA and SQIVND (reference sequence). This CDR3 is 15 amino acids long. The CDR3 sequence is CASSKGLEWTGELFF. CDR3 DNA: TGTGCCAGTAGTAAGGGACTAGAGTGGACCGGGGAGCTGTTTTTT.

The CDR3 coding sequence is TGTGCCAGCAGTCCGGGGTACAATGAGCAGTTCTTC. This translates into CASSPGYNEQFF. The rearrangement uses TRBV27 and TRBJ2-1; possible D gene TRBD2, 5 bases. In germline, CDR1 is MNHEY, CDR2 SMNVEV (reference sequence). This CDR3 region has 12 residues. V lost 5 bases and J 4 bases, leaving 6 bases between the germline ends.

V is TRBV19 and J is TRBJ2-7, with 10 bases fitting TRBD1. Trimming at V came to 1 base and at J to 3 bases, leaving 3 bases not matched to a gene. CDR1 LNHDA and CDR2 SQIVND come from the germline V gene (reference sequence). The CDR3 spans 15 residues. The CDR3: CASSIGTGGNYEQYF. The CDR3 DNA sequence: TGTGCCAGTAGTATAGGGACAGGGGGGAACTACGAGCAGTACTTC.

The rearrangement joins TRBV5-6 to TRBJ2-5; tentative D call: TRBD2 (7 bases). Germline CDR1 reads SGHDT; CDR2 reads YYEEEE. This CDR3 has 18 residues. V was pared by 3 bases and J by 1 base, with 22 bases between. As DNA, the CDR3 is TGTGCCAGCAGCTATACGACTATTGTAGGGGGGGCCCAAGAGACCCAGTACTTC. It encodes CASSYTTIVGGAQETQYF.

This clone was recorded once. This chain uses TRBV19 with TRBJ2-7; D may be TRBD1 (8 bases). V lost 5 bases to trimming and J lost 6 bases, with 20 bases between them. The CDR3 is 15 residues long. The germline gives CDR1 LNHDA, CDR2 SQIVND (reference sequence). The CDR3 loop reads CASSSTGGLAGEQYF. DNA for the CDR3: TGTGCCAGTAGTTCTACAGGGGGGTTAGCGGGCGAGCAGTACTTC.

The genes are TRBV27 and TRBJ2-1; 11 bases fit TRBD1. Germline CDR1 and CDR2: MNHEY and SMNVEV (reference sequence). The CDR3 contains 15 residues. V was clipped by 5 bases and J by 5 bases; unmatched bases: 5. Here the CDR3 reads CASSAGTGGNNEQFF. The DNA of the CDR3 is TGTGCCAGCAGTGCCGGGACAGGGGGAAACAATGAGCAGTTCTTC.

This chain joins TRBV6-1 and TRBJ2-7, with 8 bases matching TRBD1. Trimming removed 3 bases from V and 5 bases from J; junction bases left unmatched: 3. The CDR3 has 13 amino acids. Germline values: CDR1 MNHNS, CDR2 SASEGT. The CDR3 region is CASSDRGLDEQYF. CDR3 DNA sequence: TGTGCCAGCAGTGACAGGGGGCTAGACGAGCAGTACTTC.

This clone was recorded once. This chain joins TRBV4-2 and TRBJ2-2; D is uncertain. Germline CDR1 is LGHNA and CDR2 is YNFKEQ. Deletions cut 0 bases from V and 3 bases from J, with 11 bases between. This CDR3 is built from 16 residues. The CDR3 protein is CASSQDFRSDTGELFF. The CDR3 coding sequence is TGTGCCAGCAGCCAAGATTTCCGGTCGGACACCGGGGAGCTGTTTTTT.

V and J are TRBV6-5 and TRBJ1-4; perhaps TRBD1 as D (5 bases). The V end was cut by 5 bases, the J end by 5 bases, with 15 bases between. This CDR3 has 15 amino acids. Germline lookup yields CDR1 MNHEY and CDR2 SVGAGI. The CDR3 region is CASSPGHTENEKLFF. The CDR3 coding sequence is TGTGCCAGCAGTCCCGGACACACAGAAAATGAAAAACTGTTTTTT.

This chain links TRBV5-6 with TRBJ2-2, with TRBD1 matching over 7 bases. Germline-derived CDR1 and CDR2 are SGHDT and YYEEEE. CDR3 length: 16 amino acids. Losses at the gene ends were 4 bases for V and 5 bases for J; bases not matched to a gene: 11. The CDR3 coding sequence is TGTGCCAGCAGCCTTACAGGGGAATTGGGAACCGGGGAGCTGTTTTTT. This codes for CASSLTGELGTGELFF.

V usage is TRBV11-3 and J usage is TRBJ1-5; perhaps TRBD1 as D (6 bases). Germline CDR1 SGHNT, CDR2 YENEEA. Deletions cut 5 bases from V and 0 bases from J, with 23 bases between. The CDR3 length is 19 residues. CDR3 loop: CASSPVGAQLPNSNQPQHF. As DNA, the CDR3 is TGTGCCAGCAGCCCCGTGGGGGCACAGCTACCAAATAGCAATCAGCCCCAGCATTTT.

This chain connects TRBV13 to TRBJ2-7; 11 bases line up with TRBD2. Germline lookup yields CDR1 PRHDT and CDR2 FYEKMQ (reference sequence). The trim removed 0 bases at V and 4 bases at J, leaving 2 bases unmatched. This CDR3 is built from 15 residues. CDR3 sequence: CASSLGLAGEYEQYF. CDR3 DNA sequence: TGTGCCAGCAGCTTAGGACTAGCGGGGGAATACGAGCAGTACTTC.

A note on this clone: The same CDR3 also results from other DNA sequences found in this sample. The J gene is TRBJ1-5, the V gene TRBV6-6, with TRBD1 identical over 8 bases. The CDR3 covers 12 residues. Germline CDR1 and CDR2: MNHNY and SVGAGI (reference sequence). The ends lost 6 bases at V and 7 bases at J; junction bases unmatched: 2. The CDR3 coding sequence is TGTGCCAGCAGACAGGGGGACCAGCCCCAGCATTTT. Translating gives CASRQGDQPQHF.

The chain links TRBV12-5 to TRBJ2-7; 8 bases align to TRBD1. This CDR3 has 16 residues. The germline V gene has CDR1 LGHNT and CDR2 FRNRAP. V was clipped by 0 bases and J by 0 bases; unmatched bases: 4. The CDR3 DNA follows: TGTGCTAGTGGTTTGGTGTTGGACAGGGACTCCTACGAGCAGTACTTC. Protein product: CASGLVLDRDSYEQYF.

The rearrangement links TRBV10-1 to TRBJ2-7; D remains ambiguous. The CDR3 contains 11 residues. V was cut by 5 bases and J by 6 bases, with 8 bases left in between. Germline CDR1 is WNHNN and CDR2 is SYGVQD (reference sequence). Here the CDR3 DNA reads TGCGCCAGCAGTCCGCGAATCGAGCAGTACTTC. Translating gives CASSPRIEQYF.

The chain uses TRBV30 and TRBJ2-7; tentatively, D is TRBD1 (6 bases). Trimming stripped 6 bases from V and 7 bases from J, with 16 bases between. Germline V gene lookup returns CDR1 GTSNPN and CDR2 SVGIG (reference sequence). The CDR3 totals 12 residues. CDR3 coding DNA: TGTGCCTGTCTTCTAGGGGGTTGGGAGCAGTACTTC. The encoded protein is CACLLGGWEQYF. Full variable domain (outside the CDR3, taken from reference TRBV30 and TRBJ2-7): SQTIHQWPATLVQPVGSPLSLECTVEGTSNPNLYWYRQAAGRGLQLLFYSVGIGQISSEVPQNLSASRPQDRQFILSSKKLLLSDSGFYLCACLLGGWEQYFGPGTRLTVT.

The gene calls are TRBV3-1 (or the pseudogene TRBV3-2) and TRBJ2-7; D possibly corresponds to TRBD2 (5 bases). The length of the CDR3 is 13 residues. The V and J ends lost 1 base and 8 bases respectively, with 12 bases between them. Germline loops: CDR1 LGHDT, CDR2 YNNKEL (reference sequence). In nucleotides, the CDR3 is TGTGCCAGCAGCCAAGTTCCCCGGGGTCAGCAGTACTTC. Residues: CASSQVPRGQQYF.

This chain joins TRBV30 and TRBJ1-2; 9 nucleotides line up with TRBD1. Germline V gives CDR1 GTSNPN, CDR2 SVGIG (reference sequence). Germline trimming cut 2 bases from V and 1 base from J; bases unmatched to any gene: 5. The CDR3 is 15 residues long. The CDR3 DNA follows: TGTGCCTGGAGTCAGCGGACAGGGGTTAACTATGGCTACACCTTC. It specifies CAWSQRTGVNYGYTF.

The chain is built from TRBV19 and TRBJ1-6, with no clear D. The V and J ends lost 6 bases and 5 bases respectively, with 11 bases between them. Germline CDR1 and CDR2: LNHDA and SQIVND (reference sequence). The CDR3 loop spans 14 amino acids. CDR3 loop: CASSPGVNNSPLHF. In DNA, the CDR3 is TGTGCCAGTAGCCCGGGAGTAAATAATTCACCCCTCCACTTT.

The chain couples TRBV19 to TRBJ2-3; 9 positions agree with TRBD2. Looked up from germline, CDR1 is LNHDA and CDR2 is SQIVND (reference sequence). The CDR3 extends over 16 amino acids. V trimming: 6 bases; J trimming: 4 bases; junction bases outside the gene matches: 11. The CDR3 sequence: CASSLARLAGADTQYF. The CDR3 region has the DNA TGTGCCAGTAGCCTCGCCCGGTTAGCGGGAGCAGATACGCAGTATTTT.

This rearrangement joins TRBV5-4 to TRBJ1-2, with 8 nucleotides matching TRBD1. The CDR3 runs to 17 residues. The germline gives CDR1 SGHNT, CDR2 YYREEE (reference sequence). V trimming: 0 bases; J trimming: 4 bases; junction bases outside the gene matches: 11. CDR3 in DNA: TGTGCCAGCAGCTTGGGAGGAGGACAGGGTGTTGGCTATGGCTACACCTTC. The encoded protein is CASSLGGGQGVGYGYTF. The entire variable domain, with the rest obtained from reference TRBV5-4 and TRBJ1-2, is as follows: ETGVTQSPTHLIKTRGQQVTLRCSSQSGHNTVSWYQQALGQGPQFIFQYYREEENGRGNFPPRFSGLQFPNYSSELNVNALELDDSALYLCASSLGGGQGVGYGYTFGSGTRLTVV.

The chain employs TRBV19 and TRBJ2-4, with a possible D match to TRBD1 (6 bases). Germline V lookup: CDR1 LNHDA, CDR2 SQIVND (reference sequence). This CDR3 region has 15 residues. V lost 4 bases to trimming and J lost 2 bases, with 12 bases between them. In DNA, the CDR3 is TGTGCCAGTAGTAGCCAGGGGAAAACCAAAAACATTCAGTACTTC. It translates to CASSSQGKTKNIQYF.

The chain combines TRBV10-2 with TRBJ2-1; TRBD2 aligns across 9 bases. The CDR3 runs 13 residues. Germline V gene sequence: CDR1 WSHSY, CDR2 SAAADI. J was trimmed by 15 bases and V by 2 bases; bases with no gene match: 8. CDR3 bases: TGCGCCAGCAGTGAGATGGGGCGGGGGGGCTTGTTCTTC. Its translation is CASSEMGRGGLFF.

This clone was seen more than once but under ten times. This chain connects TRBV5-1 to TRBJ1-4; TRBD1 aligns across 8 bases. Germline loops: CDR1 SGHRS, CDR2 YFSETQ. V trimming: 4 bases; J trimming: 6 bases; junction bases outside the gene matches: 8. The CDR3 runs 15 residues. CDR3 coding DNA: TGCGCCAGCAGCCCCACACCGGGACAGGATGAAAAACTGTTTTTT. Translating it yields CASSPTPGQDEKLFF.

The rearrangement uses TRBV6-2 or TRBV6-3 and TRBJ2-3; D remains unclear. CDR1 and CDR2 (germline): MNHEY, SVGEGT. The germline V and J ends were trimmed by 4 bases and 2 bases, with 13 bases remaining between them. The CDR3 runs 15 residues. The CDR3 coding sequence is TGTGCCAGCAGTTTAGTCCGAACCCCCACAGATACGCAGTATTTT. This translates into CASSLVRTPTDTQYF.

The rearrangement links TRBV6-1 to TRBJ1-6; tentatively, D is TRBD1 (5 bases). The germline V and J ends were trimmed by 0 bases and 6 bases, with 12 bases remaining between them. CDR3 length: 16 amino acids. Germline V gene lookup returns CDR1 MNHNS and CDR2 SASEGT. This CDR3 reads CASSEAPSGGNSPLHF. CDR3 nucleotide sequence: TGTGCCAGCAGTGAAGCCCCCAGCGGGGGTAATTCACCCCTCCACTTT.